This T cell receptor (beta chain) was recovered during a study of cytomegalovirus exposure and HLA in healthy donors. Turning to this clone: Antigen: not known.

The V gene lost 2 bases and the J gene lost 3 bases, with 14 bases spanning the gap. The length of the CDR3 is 15 residues. Germline values: CDR1 SGHRS, CDR2 YFSETQ. Use of 60 Vbeta and 13 Jbeta primers characterized the PCR. The table came from immunoSEQ multiplex PCR; TCRdb's copy has only in-frame clones and leaves some out. The sample records about 190,000 clones, about 81% being singletons. Overall study findings and caveats: Roughly uniform depth of sequencing across donors was assumed in presence/absence analyses.

The clonotype was recovered from a woman between 18 and 29 years old in good health and CMV-seronegative. The rearrangement joins TRBV5-1 to TRBJ2-5; D call uncertain. Sequencing was performed on PBMCs. CDR3 region: CASSLDSRLKETQYF. Written as DNA, the CDR3 is TGCGCCAGCAGCTTAGACTCCCGGCTGAAAGAGACCCAGTACTTC.